This entry concerns a single TCR beta chain. This sample stems from a study of T cell responses to AZD1222 COVID-19 vaccine. Sequencing was performed with immunoSEQ multiplex PCR; in TCRdb, only in-frame clones are kept and a portion is missing. The table records fewer than 250,000 clones, 85% to 95% of them present only once. The CDR3 is 13 residues long. Per germline, CDR1 SQVTM and CDR2 ANQGSEA. The ends were cut back, 4 bases at V and 5 bases at J, with 14 bases in the middle. The specimen comprised peripheral blood, sampled on day 0 of AZD1222 vaccination. This chain links TRBV29-1 with TRBJ1-2, with D unresolved. This TCR derives from an adult in good health. The CDR3: CSVGVGLEYGYTF. CDR3 sequence (DNA): TGCAGCGTTGGGGTAGGGCTGGAATATGGCTACACCTTC.